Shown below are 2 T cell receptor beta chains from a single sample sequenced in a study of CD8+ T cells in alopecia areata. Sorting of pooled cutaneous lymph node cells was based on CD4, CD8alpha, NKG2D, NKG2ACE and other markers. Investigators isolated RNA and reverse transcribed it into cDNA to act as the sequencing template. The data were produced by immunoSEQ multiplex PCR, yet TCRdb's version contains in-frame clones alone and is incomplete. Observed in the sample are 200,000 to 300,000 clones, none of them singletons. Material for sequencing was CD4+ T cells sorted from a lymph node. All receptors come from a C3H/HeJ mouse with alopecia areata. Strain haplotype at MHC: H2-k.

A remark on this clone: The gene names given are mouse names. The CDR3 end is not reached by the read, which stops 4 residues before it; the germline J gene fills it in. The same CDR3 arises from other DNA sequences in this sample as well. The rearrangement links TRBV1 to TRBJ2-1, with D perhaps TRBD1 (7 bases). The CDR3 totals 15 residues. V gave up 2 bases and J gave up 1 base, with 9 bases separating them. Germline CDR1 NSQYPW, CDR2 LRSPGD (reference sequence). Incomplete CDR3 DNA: TGCACCTGCAGTGCACAGGGGGGAAACTATGCT. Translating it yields CTCSAQGGNYA. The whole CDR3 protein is CTCSAQGGNYAEQFF.

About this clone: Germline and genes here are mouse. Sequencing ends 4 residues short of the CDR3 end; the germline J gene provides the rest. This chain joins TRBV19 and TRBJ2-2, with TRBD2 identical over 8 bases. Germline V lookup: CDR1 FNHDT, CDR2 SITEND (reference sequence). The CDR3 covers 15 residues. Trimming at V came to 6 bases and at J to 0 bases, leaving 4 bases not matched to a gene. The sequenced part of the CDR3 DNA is TGTGCCAGCACCACTGGGGGCCCAAACACCGGG. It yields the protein CASTTGGPNTG. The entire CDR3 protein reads CASTTGGPNTGQLYF.